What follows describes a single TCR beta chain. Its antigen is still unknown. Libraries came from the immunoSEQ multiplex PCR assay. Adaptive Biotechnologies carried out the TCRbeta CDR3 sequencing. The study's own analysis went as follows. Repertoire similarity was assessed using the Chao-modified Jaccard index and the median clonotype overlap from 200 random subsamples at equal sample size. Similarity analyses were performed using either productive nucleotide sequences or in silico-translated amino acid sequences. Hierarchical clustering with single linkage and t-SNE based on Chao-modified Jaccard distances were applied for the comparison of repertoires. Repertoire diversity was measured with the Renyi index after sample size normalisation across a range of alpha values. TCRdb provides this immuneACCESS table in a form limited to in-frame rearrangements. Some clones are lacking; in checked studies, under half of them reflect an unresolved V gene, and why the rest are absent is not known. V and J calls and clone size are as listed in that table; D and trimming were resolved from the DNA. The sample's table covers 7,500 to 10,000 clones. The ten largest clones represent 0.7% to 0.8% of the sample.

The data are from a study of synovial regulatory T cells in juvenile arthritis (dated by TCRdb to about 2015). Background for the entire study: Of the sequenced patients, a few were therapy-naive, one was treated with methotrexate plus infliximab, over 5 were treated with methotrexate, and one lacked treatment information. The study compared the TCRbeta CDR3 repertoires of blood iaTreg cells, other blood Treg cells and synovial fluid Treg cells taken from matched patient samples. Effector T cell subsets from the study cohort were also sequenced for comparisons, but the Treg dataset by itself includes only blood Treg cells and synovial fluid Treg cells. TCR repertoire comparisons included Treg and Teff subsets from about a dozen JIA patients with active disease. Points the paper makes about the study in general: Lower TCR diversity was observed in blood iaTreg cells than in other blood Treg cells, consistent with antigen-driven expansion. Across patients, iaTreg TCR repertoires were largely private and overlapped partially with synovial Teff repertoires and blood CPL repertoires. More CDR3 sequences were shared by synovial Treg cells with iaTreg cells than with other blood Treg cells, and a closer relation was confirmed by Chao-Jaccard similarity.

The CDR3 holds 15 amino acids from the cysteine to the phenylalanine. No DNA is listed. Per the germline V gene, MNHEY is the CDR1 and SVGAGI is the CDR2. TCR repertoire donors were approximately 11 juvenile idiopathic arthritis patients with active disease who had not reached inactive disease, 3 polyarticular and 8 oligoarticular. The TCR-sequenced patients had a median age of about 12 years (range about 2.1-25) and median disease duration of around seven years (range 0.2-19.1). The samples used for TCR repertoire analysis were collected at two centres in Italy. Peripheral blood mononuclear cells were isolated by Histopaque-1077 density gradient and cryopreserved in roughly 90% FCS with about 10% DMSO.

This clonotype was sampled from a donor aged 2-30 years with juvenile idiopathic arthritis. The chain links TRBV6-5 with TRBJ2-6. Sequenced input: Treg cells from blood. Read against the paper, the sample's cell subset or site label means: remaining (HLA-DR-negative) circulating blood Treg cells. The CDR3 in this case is CASSRITSGANVLTF.